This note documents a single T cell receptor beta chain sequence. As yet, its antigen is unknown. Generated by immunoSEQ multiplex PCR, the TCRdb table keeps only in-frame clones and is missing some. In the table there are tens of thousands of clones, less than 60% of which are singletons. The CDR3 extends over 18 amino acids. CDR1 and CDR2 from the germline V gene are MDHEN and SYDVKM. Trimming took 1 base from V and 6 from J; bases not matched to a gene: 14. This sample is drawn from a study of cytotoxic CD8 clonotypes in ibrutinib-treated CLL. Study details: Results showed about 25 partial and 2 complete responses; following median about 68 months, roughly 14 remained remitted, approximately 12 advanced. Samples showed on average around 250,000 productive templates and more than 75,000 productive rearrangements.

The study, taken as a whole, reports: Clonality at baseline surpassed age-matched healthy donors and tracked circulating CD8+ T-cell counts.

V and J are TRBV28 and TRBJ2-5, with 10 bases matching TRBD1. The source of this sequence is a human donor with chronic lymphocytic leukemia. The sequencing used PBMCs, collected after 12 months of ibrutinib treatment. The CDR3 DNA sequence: TGTGCCAGCAGTTTATCCTCCCCCCGCACGGGACAGGGGAAGACCCAGTACTTC. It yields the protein CASSLSSPRTGQGKTQYF.